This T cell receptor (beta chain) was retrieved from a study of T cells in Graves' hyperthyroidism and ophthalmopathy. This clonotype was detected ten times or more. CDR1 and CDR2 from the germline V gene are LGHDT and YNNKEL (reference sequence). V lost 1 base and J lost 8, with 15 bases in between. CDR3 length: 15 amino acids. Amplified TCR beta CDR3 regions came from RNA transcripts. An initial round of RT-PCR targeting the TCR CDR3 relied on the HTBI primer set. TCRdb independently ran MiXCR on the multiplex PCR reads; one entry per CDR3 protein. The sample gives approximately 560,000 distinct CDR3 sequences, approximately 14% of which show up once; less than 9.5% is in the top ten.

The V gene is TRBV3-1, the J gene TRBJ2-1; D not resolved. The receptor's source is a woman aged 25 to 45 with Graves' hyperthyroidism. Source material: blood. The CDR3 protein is CASSQGPLGNYEQFF. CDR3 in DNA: TGTGCCAGCAGCCAAGGTCCCCTGGGAAACTATGAGCAGTTCTTC.